These 21 T cell receptor beta chains share one sample of origin, sequenced in a study of T-cell memory formation after mild COVID-19 (dated by TCRdb to the early 2020s). Receptors were amplified or captured by 5' RACE. TCRdb records Illumina NovaSeq 6000 as the sequencer. TCRdb's own reprocessing of the public reads used fastp at Q25 and MiXCR and kept productive beta chains. Entries are consolidated by CDR3 protein sequence, retaining the most common genes and DNA. This sample lists more than 150,000 distinct CDR3 sequences; about 18% were detected once. The ten largest make up roughly 4.3% of the sample. The sequenced sample was PBMCs or a T cell subset sorted from them (not recorded which). The receptors stem from a man between 18 and 35 years old who had mild COVID-19 (a few samples of this study predate the infection). The sample titles of this study are shuffled in the database, so cell type and time point are left out; the donor was told from shared clones.

The chain carries TRBV5-1 and TRBJ1-1; D ambiguous. V dropped 4 bases and J dropped 5 bases, with 18 bases sitting between them. CDR1 is SGHRS and CDR2 is YFSETQ in the germline V gene. CDR3 length: 15 residues. This CDR3 is CASSGLGSGMTEAFF. DNA for the CDR3: TGCGCCAGCAGCGGGCTGGGGAGCGGAATGACTGAAGCTTTCTTT.

This clonotype has more than one count but fewer than ten. The rearrangement joins TRBV7-2 to TRBJ2-5, with D perhaps TRBD2 (6 bases). Germline loops: CDR1 SGHTA, CDR2 FQGNSA. The CDR3 has 11 amino acids. V was clipped by 4 bases and J by 7 bases, with 7 bases between them. CDR3 in amino acids: CASSSEGTQYF. The CDR3, as DNA: TGTGCCAGCAGCTCGGAGGGGACCCAGTACTTC.

This clonotype was seen at least ten times. This chain links TRBV20-1 with TRBJ1-2; 7 bases are a match to TRBD1. CDR3 size: 14 residues. CDR1 is DFQATT and CDR2 is SNEGSKA in the germline V gene (reference sequence). The trim removed 5 bases at V and 4 bases at J, leaving 10 bases unmatched. DNA for the CDR3: TGCAGTGCTTCAACCGGGACAGTTACCTATGGCTACACCTTC. Translated: CSASTGTVTYGYTF.

J is TRBJ1-1 and V is TRBV20-1; D gene ambiguous. This CDR3 has 19 amino acids. CDR1 is DFQATT, CDR2 SNEGSKA, per germline (reference sequence). Trimming removed 0 bases from V and 0 bases from J, with 23 bases in between. In nucleotides, the CDR3 is TGCAGTGCTAGAGATCTCAAGAAGTTATTCGAGGGCCTGAACACTGAAGCTTTCTTT. This codes for CSARDLKKLFEGLNTEAFF.

This sequence joins TRBV12-3 or TRBV12-4 and TRBJ2-2, with TRBD2 as a possible D gene (6 bases). Trimming stripped 6 bases from V and 3 bases from J, with 8 bases between. The CDR3 runs 13 residues. The CDR3 DNA reads as TGTGCCAGCAGCTGGGGGGACACCGGGGAGCTGTTTTTT. It translates to CASSWGDTGELFF.

This chain joins TRBV12-3 or TRBV12-4 and TRBJ2-3, with D possibly matching TRBD2 (5 bases). Trimming stripped 6 bases from V and 2 bases from J, with 12 bases between. The CDR3 length is 14 residues. This CDR3 reads CASRLGRNTDTQYF. CDR3 sequence (DNA): TGTGCCAGCAGGCTGGGGAGAAACACAGATACGCAGTATTTT.

This clonotype was observed a handful of times. The V gene is TRBV5-1, the J gene TRBJ1-5; tentatively, D is TRBD1 (5 bases). Between the trimmed V and J ends, which lost 4 bases and 0 bases, there was a span of 11 bases. Germline CDR1 is SGHRS and CDR2 is YFSETQ. The CDR3 sequence is 15 residues long. Here the CDR3 reads CASSPGADSNQPQHF. CDR3 nucleotide sequence: TGCGCCAGCAGCCCCGGGGCAGATAGCAATCAGCCCCAGCATTTT.

The chain joins TRBV6-5 to TRBJ2-2; perhaps TRBD2 as D (6 bases). This CDR3 has 15 residues. V was pared by 6 bases and J by 5 bases, with 16 bases between. From germline, CDR1 is MNHEY and CDR2 SVGAGI. CDR3 sequence: CASRLDYLETGELFF. The CDR3 nucleotides are TGTGCCAGCAGACTGGACTACCTGGAGACCGGGGAGCTGTTTTTT.

The rearrangement joins TRBV18 to TRBJ1-5; D perhaps matches TRBD1 (5 bases). The CDR3 is 13 amino acids. V was trimmed by 2 bases and J by 5 bases, leaving 7 bases between them. CDR1 and CDR2 from the germline V gene are KGHSH and LQKENI. The CDR3 DNA follows: TGTGCCAGCTCACCAGGACATGATCAGCCCCAGCATTTT. The encoded protein is CASSPGHDQPQHF.

The gene calls are TRBV20-1 and TRBJ1-2; the D gene is possibly TRBD1 (6 bases). The CDR3 totals 14 residues. The germline gives CDR1 DFQATT, CDR2 SNEGSKA (reference sequence). V was cut by 6 bases and J by 0 bases, with 14 bases left in between. CDR3 nucleotide sequence: TGCAGTGCACCACGGGACACAGCTAACTATGGCTACACCTTC. Translating gives CSAPRDTANYGYTF.

This chain uses TRBV5-4 with TRBJ2-1, with a weak D call TRBD2 (6 bases). V was trimmed by 0 bases and J by 2 bases, leaving 9 bases between them. The CDR3 loop spans 15 amino acids. Per the germline V gene, CDR1 is SGHNT and CDR2 is YYREEE (reference sequence). CDR3 sequence (DNA): TGTGCCAGCAGCTTGGGCGGGGACCCCTACAATGAGCAGTTCTTC. This translates into CASSLGGDPYNEQFF.

This clonotype has only a few counts. The chain carries TRBV7-9 and TRBJ2-3; 7 bases agree with TRBD1. Germline assignment: CDR1 SEHNR and CDR2 FQNEAQ (reference sequence). Trimming at V came to 4 bases and at J to 0 bases, leaving 7 bases not matched to a gene. The CDR3 is 16 amino acids. CDR3 loop: CASSSYRGGSTDTQYF. CDR3 coding DNA: TGTGCCAGCAGCTCGTACAGGGGTGGGAGCACAGATACGCAGTATTTT.

V and J are TRBV7-3 and TRBJ1-2, with D tentatively TRBD1 (5 bases). The CDR3 spans 16 residues. V was cut by 2 bases and J by 8 bases, with 21 bases left in between. Germline lookup yields CDR1 SGHTA and CDR2 FQGTGA. The CDR3 sequence: CASSLGGPGISGGYTF. The CDR3 DNA sequence: TGTGCCAGCAGCTTAGGGGGACCGGGGATAAGTGGAGGCTACACCTTC.

This sequence joins TRBV7-6 and TRBJ2-2, with a tentative D call TRBD1 (5 bases). Germline V gene lookup returns CDR1 SGHVS and CDR2 FNYEAQ. This CDR3 has 14 amino acids. V was pared by 5 bases and J by 1 base, with 8 bases between. In DNA, the CDR3 is TGTGCCAGCAGCGCAACAGGGAACACCGGGGAGCTGTTTTTT. Residues: CASSATGNTGELFF.

The rearrangement uses TRBV5-1 and TRBJ2-5, with 8 bases lining up with TRBD1. V was clipped by 4 bases and J by 4 bases; unmatched bases: 6. Germline CDR1 is SGHRS and CDR2 is YFSETQ. The CDR3 totals 14 residues. The CDR3 sequence is CASSVTGGRETQYF. The CDR3 bases are TGCGCCAGCAGCGTTACAGGGGGACGAGAGACCCAGTACTTC.

The chain combines TRBV7-2 with TRBJ1-1; a possible D gene is TRBD1 (5 bases). Trimming took 0 bases from V and 8 from J, leaving 13 bases between them. The germline V gene has CDR1 SGHTA and CDR2 FQGNSA. The CDR3 extends over 14 amino acids. The CDR3 loop reads CASSLALTVLEAFF. CDR3 DNA: TGTGCCAGCAGCTTAGCGTTGACAGTACTAGAAGCTTTCTTT.

The V call is TRBV6-2 or TRBV6-3, the J call TRBJ2-2, with D perhaps TRBD1 or TRBD2 (5 bases each). The CDR3 totals 14 residues. Trimming shortened V by 2 bases and J by 6 bases, and 10 bases separated the two germline ends. Germline V gives CDR1 MNHEY, CDR2 SVGEGT. The CDR3 coding sequence is TGTGCCAGCAGTTACGTTGGGGACCCCGGGGAGCTGTTTTTT. Protein: CASSYVGDPGELFF.

The chain combines TRBV12-3 or TRBV12-4 with TRBJ1-1; D is possibly TRBD1 (6 bases). This CDR3 spans 16 amino acids. Trimming pared 6 bases from V and 4 bases from J, leaving 21 bases between. CDR3: CASSQKQGPDSTEAFF. CDR3 sequence (DNA): TGTGCCAGCAGCCAAAAACAGGGCCCCGACAGCACTGAAGCTTTCTTT.

The chain recombines TRBV27 with TRBJ2-3; 7 bases match TRBD1. From germline, CDR1 is MNHEY and CDR2 SMNVEV (reference sequence). The CDR3 is made up of 16 amino acids. The V and J ends lost 5 bases and 3 bases, in that order; junction bases with no gene match: 11. In DNA form, the CDR3 reads TGTGCCAGCAGTCTCCAGACAGGGACGGGGACAGATACGCAGTATTTT. Its protein is CASSLQTGTGTDTQYF.

This clonotype has just a few counts. The V and J genes are TRBV24-1 and TRBJ2-3; 10 positions match TRBD1. The trim removed 9 bases at V and 2 bases at J, leaving 7 bases unmatched. Germline loops: CDR1 KGHDR, CDR2 SFDVKD. CDR3 length equals 15 residues. The CDR3 bases are TGTGCCACCGGACAGGGGGTAACTTACACAGATACGCAGTATTTT. It is translated as CATGQGVTYTDTQYF.

This chain connects TRBV7-3 to TRBJ2-5, with 7 bases matching TRBD2. With V trimmed by 4 bases and J by 5 bases, 10 bases remained unmatched. The germline CDR1 and CDR2 sequences are SGHTA and FQGTGA. The CDR3 has 15 residues. DNA of the CDR3: TGTGCCAGCAGCTACCAAGCGGGACCGGGGGAGACCCAGTACTTC. This codes for CASSYQAGPGETQYF.